This TCR beta chain derives from a study of T cell repertoires in ileal Crohn's disease. Overall study: Thiopurines (about ten) or anti-TNF agents (around 17) were given postoperatively to about half. Study-level results: Compared with non-smokers, active smokers at surgery showed more clonal expansions. Clonality above 26.8% at surgery always came with endoscopic recurrence.

The ends lost 6 bases at V and 3 bases at J; junction bases unmatched: 4. The CDR3 has 14 amino acids. CDR1 is MNHEY and CDR2 is SMNVEV in the germline V gene (reference sequence). Note on this clone: Its specificity is unknown.

Generated by immunoSEQ multiplex PCR, the TCRdb table keeps only in-frame clones and is missing some. Of about 2,400 clones listed, about 70% were seen once; the top ten hold more than 9%. This receptor was taken from an adult with Crohn's disease. The chain couples TRBV27 to TRBJ2-7; 11 positions match TRBD2. Source material: ileal tissue. The CDR3 DNA sequence: TGTGCCAGCAGCCCTAGCGGGAGGTACTACGAGCAGTACGTC. Translated, it gives CASSPSGRYYEQYV.